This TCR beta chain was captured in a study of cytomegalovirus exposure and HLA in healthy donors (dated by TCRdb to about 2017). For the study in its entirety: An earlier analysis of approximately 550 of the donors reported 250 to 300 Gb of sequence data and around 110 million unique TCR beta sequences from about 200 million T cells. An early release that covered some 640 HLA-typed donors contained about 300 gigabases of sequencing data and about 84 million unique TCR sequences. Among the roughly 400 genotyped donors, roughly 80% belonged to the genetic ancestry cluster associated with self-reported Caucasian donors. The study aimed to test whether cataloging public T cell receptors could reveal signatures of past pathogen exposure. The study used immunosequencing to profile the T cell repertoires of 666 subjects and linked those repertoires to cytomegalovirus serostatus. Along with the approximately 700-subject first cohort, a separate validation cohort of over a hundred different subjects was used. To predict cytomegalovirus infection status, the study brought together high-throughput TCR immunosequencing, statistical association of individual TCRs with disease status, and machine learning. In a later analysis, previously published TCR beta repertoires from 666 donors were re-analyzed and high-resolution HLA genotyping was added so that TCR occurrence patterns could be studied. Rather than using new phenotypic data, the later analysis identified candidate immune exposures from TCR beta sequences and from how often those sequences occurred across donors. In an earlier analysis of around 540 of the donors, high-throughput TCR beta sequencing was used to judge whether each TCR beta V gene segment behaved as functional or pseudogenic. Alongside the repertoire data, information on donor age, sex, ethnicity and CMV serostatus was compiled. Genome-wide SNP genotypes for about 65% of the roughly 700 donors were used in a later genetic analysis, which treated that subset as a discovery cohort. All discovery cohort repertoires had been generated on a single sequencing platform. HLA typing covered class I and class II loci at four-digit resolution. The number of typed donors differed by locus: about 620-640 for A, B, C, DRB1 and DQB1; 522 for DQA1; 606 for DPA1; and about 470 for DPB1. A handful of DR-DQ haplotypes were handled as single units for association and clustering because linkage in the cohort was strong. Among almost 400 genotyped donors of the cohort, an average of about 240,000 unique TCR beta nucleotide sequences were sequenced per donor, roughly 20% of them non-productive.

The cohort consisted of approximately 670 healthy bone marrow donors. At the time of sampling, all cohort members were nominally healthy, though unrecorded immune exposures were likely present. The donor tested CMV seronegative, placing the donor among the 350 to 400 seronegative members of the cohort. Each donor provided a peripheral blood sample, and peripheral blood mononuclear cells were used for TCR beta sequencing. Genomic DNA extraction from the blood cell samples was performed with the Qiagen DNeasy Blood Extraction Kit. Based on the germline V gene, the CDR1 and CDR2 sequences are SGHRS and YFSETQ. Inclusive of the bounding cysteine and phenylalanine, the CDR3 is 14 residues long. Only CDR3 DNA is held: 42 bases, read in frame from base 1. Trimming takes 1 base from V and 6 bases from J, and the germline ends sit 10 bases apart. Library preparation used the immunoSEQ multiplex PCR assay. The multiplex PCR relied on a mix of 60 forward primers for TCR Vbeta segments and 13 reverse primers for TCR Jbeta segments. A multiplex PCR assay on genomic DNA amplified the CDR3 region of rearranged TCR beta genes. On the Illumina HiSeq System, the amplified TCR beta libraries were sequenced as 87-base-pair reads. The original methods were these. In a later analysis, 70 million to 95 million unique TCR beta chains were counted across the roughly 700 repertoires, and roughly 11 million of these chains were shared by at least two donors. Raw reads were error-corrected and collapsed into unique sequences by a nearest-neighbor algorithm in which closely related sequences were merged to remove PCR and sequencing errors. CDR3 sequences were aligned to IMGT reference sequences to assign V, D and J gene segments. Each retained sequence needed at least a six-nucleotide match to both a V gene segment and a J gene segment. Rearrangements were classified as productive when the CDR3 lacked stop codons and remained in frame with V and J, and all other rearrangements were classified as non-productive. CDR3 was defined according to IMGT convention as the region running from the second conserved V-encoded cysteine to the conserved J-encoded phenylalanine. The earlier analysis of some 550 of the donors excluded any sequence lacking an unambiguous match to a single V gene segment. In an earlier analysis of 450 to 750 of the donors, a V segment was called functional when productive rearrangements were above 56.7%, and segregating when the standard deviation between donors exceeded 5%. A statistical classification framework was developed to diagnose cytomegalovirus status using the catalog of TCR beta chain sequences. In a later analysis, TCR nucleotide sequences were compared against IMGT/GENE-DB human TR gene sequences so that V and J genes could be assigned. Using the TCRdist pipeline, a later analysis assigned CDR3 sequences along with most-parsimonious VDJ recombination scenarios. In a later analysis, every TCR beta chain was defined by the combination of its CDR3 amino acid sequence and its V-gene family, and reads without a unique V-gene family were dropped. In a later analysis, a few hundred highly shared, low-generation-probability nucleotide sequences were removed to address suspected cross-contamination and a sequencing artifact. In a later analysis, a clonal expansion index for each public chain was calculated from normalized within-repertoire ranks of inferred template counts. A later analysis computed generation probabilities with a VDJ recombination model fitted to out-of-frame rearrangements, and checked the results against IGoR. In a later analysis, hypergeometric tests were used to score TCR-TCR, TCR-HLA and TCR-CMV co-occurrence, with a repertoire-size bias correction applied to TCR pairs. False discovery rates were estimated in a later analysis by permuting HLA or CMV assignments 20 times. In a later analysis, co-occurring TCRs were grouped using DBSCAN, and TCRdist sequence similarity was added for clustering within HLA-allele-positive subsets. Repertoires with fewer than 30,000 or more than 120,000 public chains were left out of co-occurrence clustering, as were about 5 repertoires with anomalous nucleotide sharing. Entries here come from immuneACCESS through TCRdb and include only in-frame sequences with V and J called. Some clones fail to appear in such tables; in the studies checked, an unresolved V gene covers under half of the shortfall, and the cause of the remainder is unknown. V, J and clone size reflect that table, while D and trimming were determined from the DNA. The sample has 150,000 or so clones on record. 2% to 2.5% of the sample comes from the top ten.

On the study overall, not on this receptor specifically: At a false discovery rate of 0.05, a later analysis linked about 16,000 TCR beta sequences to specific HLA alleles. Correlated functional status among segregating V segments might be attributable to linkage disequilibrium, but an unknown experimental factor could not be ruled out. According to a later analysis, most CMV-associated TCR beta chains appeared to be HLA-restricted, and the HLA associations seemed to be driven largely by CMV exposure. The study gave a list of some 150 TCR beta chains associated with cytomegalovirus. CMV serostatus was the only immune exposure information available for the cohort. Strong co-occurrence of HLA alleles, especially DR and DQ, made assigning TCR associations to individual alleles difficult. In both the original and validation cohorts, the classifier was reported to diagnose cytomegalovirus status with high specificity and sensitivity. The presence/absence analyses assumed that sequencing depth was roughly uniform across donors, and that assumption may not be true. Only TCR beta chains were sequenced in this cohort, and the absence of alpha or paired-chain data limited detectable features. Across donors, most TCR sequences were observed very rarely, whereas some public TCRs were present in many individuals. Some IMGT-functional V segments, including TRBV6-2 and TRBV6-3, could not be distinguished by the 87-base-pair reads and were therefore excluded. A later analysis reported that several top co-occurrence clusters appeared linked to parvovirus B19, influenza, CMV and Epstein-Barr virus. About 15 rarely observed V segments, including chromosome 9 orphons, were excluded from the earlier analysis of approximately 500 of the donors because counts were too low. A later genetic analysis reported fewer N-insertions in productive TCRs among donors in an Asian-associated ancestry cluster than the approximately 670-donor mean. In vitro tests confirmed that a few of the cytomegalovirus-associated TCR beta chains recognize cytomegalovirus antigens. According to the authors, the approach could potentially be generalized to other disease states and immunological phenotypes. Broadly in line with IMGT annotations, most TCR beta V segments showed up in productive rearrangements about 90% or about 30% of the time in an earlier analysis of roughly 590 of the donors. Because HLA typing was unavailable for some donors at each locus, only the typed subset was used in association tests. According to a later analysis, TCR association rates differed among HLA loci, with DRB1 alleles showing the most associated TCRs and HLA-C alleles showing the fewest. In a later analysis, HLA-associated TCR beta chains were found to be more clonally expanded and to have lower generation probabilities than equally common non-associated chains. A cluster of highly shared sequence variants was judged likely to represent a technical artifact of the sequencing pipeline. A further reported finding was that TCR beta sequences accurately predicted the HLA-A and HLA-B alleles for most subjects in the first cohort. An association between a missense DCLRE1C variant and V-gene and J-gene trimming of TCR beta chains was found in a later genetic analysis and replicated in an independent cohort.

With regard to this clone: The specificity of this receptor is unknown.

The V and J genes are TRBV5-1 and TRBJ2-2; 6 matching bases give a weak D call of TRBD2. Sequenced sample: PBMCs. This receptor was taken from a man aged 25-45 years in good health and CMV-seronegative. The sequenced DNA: TGCGCCAGCAGCTTGAAGTGGGAGGCCGGGGAGCTGTTTTTT. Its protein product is CASSLKWEAGELFF.